The 6 T cell receptor beta chains presented below share a single source sample, sequenced in a study of T cell responses to AZD1222 COVID-19 vaccine. TCRdb's copy holds only in-frame clones and misses some; the assay was immunoSEQ multiplex PCR. The data show about 120,000 clones, with less than 95% seen just once and about 4.1% held by the top ten. Sequencing was performed on peripheral blood, taken on day 0 of MenACWY control vaccination. The receptors shown here come from an adult in good health.

This chain links TRBV5-4 with TRBJ1-1; D may be TRBD1 (5 bases). This CDR3 is built from 12 residues. V was shortened by 10 bases and J by 2 bases, with 12 bases between the two germline ends. The germline V gene encodes CDR1 SGHNT and CDR2 YYREEE (reference sequence). In DNA form, the CDR3 reads TGTGCCCAGGGACGGTACAACACTGAAGCTTTCTTT. The encoded protein is CAQGRYNTEAFF.

CDR3 residues: CASSLGRFNEKLFF. In DNA, the CDR3 is TGTGCCAGCAGCTTAGGTCGGTTTAATGAAAAACTGTTTTTT. The V call is TRBV13, the J call TRBJ1-4; D gene unclear. The CDR3 loop spans 14 amino acids. Trimming removed 0 bases from V and 4 bases from J, with 6 bases in between. Germline V gene data show CDR1 as PRHDT and CDR2 as FYEKMQ (reference sequence).

The chain has TRBV6-2 or TRBV6-3 and TRBJ1-4; D is unclear. Germline values: CDR1 MNHEY, CDR2 SVGEGT. The CDR3 runs 16 residues. Trimming shortened V by 2 bases and J by 0 bases, and 10 bases separated the two germline ends. In DNA, the CDR3 is TGTGCCAGCAGTTACGAGGGAGAGGCAACTAATGAAAAACTGTTTTTT. Amino acids: CASSYEGEATNEKLFF.

This chain connects TRBV19 to TRBJ2-3; 8 nucleotides agree with TRBD1. Germline trimming cut 5 bases from V and 4 bases from J; bases unmatched to any gene: 5. The CDR3 spans 14 residues. Germline-derived CDR1 and CDR2 are LNHDA and SQIVND (reference sequence). The CDR3 DNA reads TGTGCCAGTAGTTCAGACAGGGGTTCAGATACGCAGTATTTT. Translating it yields CASSSDRGSDTQYF.

The chain couples TRBV11-3 to TRBJ2-3, with 10 bases fitting TRBD1. Trimming took 5 bases from V and 1 from J; bases not matched to a gene: 3. The germline V gene encodes CDR1 SGHNT and CDR2 YENEEA. The CDR3 is 15 amino acids. The DNA of the CDR3 is TGTGCCAGCAGCCGGACAGGGGGGGGCACAGATACGCAGTATTTT. Protein sequence: CASSRTGGGTDTQYF.

The J gene is TRBJ1-3, the V gene TRBV7-2, with D possibly TRBD1 on 5 matching bases. Trimming shortened V by 5 bases and J by 4 bases, and 21 bases separated the two germline ends. The CDR3 length is 17 residues. The germline gives CDR1 SGHTA, CDR2 FQGNSA. Here the CDR3 reads CASSPRWGVSEGNTIYF. In DNA, the CDR3 is TGTGCCAGCAGCCCCCGGTGGGGGGTTTCTGAGGGAAACACCATATATTTT.